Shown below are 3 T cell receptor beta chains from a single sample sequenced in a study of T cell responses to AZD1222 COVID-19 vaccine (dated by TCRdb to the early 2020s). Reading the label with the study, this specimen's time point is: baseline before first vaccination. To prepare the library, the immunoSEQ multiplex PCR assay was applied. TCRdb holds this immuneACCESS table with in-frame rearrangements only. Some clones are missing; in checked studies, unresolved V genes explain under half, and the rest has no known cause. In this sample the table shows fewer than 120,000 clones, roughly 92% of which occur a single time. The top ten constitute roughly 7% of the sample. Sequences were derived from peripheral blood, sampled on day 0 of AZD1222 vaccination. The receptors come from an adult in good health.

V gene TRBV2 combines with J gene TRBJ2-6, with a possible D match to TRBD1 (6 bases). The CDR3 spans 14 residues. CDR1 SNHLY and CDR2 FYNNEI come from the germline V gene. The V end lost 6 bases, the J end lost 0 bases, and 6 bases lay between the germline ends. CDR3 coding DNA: TGTGCCAGCAGACAGGGCTCTGGGGCCAACGTCCTGACTTTC. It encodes CASRQGSGANVLTF.

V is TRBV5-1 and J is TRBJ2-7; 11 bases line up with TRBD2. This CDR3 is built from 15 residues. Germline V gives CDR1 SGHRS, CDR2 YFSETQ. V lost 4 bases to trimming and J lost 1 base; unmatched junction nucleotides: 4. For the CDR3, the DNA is TGCGCCAGCAGCCGTCCTAGCGGGGGGTCCTACGAGCAGTACTTC. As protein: CASSRPSGGSYEQYF.

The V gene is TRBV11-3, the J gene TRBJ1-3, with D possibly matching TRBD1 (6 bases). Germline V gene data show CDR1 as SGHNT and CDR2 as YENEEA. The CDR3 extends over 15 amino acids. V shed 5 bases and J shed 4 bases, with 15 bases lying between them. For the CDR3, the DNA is TGTGCCAGCAGCATCGACGCCGGGGGCGGAAACACCATATATTTT. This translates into CASSIDAGGGNTIYF.